This T cell receptor beta chain was sequenced in a study of T cell responses to AZD1222 COVID-19 vaccine. The sample holds one count of this clone. The data were produced by immunoSEQ multiplex PCR, yet TCRdb's version contains in-frame clones alone and is incomplete. The sample lists 84,000 or so clones; 87% were seen once. Germline V gene sequence: CDR1 LNHDA, CDR2 SQIVND (reference sequence). V was clipped by 3 bases and J by 4 bases; unmatched bases: 9. CDR3 size: 17 residues. This specimen consisted of peripheral blood, obtained on day 0 of AZD1222 vaccination. This chain joins TRBV19 and TRBJ2-6; 7 nucleotides line up with TRBD1. The receptor was isolated from an adult in good health. In DNA, the CDR3 is TGTGCCAGTAGTATGCGAAGGGGGCCGTTCGGGGCCAACGTCCTGACTTTC. Its translation: CASSMRRGPFGANVLTF.